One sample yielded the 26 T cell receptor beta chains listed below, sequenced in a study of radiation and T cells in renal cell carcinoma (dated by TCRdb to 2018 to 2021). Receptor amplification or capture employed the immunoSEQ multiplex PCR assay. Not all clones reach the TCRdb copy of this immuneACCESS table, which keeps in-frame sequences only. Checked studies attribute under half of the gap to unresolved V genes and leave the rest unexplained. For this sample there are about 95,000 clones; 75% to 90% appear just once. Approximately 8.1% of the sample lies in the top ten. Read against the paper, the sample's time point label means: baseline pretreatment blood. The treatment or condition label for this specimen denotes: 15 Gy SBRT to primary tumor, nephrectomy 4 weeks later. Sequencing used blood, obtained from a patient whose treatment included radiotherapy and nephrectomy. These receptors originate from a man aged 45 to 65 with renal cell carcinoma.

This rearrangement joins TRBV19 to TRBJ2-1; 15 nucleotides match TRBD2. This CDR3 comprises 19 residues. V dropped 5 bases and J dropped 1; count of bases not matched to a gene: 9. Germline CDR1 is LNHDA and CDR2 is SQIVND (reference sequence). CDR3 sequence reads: CASSPPPGLAGGSYNEQFF. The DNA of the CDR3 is TGTGCCAGTAGTCCTCCCCCGGGACTAGCGGGGGGTTCCTACAATGAGCAGTTCTTC. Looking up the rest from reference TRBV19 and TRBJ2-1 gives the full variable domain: DGGITQSPKYLFRKEGQNVTLSCEQNLNHDAMYWYRQDPGQGLRLIYYSQIVNDFQKGDIAEGYSVSREKKESFPLTVTSAQKNPTAFYLCASSPPPGLAGGSYNEQFFGPGTRLTVL.

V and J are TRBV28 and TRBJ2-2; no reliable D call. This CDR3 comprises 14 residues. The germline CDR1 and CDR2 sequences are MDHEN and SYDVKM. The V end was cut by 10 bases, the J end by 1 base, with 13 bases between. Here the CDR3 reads CATEVFLNTGELFF. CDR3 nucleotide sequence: TGTGCCACCGAGGTGTTTCTGAACACCGGGGAGCTGTTTTTT.

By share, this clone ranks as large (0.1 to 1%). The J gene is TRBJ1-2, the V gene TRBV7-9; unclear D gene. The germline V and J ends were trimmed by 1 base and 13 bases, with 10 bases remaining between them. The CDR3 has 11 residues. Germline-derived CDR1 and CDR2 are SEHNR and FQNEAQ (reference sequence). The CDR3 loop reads CASSLESNCTF. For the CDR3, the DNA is TGTGCCAGCAGCTTAGAATCCAATTGCACCTTC.

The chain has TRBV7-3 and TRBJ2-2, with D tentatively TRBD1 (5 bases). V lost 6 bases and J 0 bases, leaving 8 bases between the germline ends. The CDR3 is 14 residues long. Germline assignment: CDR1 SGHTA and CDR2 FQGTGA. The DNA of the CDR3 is TGTGCCAGCAGTCTGGACACGAACACCGGGGAGCTGTTTTTT. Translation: CASSLDTNTGELFF.

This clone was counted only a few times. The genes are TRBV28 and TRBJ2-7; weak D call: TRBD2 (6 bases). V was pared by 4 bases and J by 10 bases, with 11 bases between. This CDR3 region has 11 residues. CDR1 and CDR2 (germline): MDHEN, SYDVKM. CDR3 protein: CASSWDSSQYF. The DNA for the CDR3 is TGTGCCAGCAGTTGGGACTCTTCCCAGTACTTC. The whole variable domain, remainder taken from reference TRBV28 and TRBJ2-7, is DVKVTQSSRYLVKRTGEKVFLECVQDMDHENMFWYRQDPGLGLRLIYFSYDVKMKEKGDIPEGYSVSREKKERFSLILESASTNQTSMYLCASSWDSSQYFGPGTRLTVT.

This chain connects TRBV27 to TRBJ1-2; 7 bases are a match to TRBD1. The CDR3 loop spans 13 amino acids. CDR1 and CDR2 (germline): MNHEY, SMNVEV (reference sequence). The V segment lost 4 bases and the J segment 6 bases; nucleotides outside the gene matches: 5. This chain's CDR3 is CASSWTGGDGYTF. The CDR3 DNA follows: TGTGCCAGCAGTTGGACAGGTGGCGATGGCTACACCTTC.

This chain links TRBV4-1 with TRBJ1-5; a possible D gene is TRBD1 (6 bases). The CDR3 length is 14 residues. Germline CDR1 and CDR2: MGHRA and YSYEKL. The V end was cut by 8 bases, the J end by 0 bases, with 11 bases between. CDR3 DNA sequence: TGCGCCAGCGAAACAGGGTATAGCAATCAGCCCCAGCATTTT. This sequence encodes CASETGYSNQPQHF.

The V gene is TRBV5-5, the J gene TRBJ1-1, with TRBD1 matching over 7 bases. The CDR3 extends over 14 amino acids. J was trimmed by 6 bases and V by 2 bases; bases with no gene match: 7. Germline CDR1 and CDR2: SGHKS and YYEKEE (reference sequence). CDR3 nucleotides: TGTGCCAGCAGCTTAAGGGGACAGATACCTGAAGCTTTCTTT. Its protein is CASSLRGQIPEAFF.

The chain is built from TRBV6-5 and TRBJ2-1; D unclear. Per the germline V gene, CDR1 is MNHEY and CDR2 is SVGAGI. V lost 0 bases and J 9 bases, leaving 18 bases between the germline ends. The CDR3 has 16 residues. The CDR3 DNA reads TGTGCCAGCAGTTACTCGCAGTCTGTTCCTCGTATTGAGCAGTTCTTC. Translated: CASSYSQSVPRIEQFF.

Here the CDR3 reads CSLRSGAGEVTQYF. The CDR3 nucleotides read TGCAGCCTGCGGAGCGGTGCGGGAGAGGTTACGCAGTATTTT. This chain links TRBV29-1 with TRBJ2-3; 7 positions agree with TRBD2. Per germline, CDR1 SQVTM and CDR2 ANQGSEA. This CDR3 comprises 14 residues. Trimming took 8 bases from V and 8 from J; bases not matched to a gene: 16.

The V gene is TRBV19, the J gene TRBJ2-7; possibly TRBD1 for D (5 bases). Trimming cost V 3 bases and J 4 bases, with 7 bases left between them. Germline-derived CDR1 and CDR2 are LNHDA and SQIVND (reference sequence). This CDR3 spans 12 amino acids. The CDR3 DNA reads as TGTGCCAGTAGTATGTCAGGGTACGAGCAGTACTTC. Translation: CASSMSGYEQYF.

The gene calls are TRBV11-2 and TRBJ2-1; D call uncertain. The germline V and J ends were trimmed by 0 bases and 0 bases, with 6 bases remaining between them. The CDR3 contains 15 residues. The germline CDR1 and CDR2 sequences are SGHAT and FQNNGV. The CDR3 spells CASSLDTGSYNEQFF. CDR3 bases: TGTGCCAGCAGCTTAGACACGGGCTCCTACAATGAGCAGTTCTTC. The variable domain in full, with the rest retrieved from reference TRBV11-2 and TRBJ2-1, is EAGVAQSPRYKIIEKRQSVAFWCNPISGHATLYWYQQILGQGPKLLIQFQNNGVVDDSQLPKDRFSAERLKGVDSTLKIQPAKLEDSAVYLCASSLDTGSYNEQFFGPGTRLTVL.

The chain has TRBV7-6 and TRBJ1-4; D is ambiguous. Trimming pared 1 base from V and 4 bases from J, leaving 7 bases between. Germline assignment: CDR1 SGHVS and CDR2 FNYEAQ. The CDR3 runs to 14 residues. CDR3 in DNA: TGTGCCAGCAGCTTAGGGACCATTAATGAAAAACTGTTTTTT. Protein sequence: CASSLGTINEKLFF.

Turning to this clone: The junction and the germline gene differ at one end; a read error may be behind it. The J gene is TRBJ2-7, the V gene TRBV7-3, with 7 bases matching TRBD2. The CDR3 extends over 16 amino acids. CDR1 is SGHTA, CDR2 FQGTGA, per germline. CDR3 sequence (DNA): TGTGCCAGCAGCGTAACCGGGACTACCGTCTCCTACGAGCAGTACTTC. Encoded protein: CASSVTGTTVSYEQYF.

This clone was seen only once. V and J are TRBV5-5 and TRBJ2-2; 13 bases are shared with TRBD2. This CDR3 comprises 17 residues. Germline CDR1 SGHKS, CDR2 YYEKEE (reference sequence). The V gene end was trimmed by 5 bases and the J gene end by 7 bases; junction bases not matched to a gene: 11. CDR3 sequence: CASRSGLAGLGDGELFF. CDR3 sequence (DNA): TGTGCCAGCAGATCGGGACTAGCGGGACTGGGGGACGGGGAGCTGTTTTTT.

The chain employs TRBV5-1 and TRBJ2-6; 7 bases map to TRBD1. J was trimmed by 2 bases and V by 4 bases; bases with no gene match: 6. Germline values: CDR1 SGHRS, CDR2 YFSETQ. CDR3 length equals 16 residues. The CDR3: CASSPTGVAGANVLTF. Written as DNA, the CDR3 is TGCGCCAGCAGCCCTACAGGGGTGGCTGGGGCCAACGTCCTGACTTTC.

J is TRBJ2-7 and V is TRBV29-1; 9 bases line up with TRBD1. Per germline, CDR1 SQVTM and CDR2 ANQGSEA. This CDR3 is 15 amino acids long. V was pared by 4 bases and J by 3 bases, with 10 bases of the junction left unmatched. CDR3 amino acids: CSVVTSGTGSYEQYF. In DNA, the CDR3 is TGCAGCGTTGTTACGTCTGGGACAGGGAGCTACGAGCAGTACTTC.

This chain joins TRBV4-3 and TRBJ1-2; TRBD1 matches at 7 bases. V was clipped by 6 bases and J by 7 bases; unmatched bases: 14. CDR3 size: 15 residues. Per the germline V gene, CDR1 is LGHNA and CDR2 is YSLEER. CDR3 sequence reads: CASSPNWVQGFGYTF. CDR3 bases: TGCGCCAGCAGTCCGAACTGGGTACAGGGGTTTGGCTACACCTTC.

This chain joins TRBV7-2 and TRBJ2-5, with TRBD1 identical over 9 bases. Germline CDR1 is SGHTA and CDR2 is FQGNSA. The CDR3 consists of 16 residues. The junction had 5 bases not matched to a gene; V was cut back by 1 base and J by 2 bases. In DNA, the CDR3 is TGTGCCAGCAGCTTAGGGGGGACAGGGCCACAAGAGACCCAGTACTTC. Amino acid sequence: CASSLGGTGPQETQYF.

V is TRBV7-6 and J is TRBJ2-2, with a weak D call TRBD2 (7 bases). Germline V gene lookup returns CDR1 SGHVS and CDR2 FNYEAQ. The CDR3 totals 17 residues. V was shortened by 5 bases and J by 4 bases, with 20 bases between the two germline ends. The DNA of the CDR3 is TGTGCCAGCAGCCGCCGGGGGGCAGGGGTCACCACCGGGGAGCTGTTTTTT. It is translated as CASSRRGAGVTTGELFF.

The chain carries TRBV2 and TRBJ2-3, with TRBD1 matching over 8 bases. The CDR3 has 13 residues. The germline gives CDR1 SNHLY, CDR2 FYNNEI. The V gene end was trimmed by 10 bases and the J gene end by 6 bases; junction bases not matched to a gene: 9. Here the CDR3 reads CANGQGPEDTQYF. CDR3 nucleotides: TGTGCCAACGGACAGGGCCCCGAGGATACGCAGTATTTT.

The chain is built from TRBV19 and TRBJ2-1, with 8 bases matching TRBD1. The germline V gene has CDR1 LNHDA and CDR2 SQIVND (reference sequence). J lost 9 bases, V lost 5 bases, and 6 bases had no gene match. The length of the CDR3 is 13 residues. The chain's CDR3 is CASSQDRVGEQFF. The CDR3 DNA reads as TGTGCCAGTAGTCAGGACAGGGTGGGTGAGCAGTTCTTC.

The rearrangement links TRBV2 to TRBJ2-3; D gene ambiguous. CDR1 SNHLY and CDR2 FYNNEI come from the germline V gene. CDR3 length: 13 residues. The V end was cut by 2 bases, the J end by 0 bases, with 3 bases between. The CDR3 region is CASSESSTDTQYF. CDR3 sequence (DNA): TGTGCCAGCAGTGAAAGCAGCACAGATACGCAGTATTTT.

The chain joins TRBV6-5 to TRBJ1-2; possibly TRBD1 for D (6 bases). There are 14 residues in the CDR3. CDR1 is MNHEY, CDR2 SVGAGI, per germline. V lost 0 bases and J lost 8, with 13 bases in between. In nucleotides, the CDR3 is TGTGCCAGCAGTTACTCAAGGGGGGGGTACGGCTACACCTTC. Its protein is CASSYSRGGYGYTF.

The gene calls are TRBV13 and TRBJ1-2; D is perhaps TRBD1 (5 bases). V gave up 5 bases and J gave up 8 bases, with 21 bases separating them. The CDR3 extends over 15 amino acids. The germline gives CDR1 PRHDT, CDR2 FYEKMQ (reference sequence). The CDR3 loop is CASSAGSGPRGGYTF. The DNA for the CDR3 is TGTGCCAGCAGCGCCGGATCAGGGCCCAGAGGCGGCTACACCTTC.

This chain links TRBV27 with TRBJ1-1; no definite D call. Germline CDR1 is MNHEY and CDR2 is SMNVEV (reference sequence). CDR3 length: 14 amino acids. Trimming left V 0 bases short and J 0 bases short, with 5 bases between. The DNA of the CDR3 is TGTGCCAGCAGTTTATCGAGGGTGAACACTGAAGCTTTCTTT. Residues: CASSLSRVNTEAFF.